Below, one TCR beta chain is given with its context. The data originate from a study of blood T cell repertoires in COVID-19. Looking at the study overall: Acute and convalescent COVID-19 specimens originated in the United States, Italy and Spain. Sources were T cells, B-cell-depleted T cells, or PBMCs; the material itself was cDNA or gDNA.

In the study's own analysis: Amplifying reference gene primers gave estimates of nucleated cell counts. TCRdb's copy holds only in-frame clones and misses some; the assay was immunoSEQ multiplex PCR. D and trimming were read from the DNA, whereas the V and J calls and clone size are those reported in that table. The repertoire consists of about 270,000 clones, with 82% occurring once and the leading ten covering around 2.9%. Trimming took 5 bases from V and 2 from J, leaving 16 bases between them. Per germline, CDR1 MNHEY and CDR2 SVGEGT. The CDR3 has 15 residues. The chain links TRBV6-2 or TRBV6-3 to TRBJ2-7, with unresolved D. Sequencing used peripheral blood. This TCR was recovered from a woman younger than 35 with acute or convalescent COVID-19. The CDR3 loop is CASSPLFPLTYEQYF. In DNA form, the CDR3 reads TGTGCCAGCAGTCCCCTCTTTCCTCTAACCTACGAGCAGTACTTC.